This TCR beta chain was obtained from a study of blood T cell repertoires in COVID-19. Study information: Specimens from acute and convalescent COVID-19 originated in the United States, Italy and Spain. PBMCs, B-cell-depleted T cells, or T cells provided the cDNA or gDNA that made up the material.

The CDR3 is 15 residues long. V was trimmed by 4 bases and J by 8 bases, leaving 17 bases between them. Germline CDR1 LGHDT, CDR2 YNNKEL (reference sequence). In the authors' methods: By means of reference gene primer amplification, nucleated cell counts were estimated. The method was immunoSEQ multiplex PCR; TCRdb's version includes in-frame clones alone and lacks a portion of them. The DNA gave D and trimming, while V, J and clone size come from that table. The table has tens of thousands of clones, around 84% seen once. Sequencing input: peripheral blood. This TCR derives from a man aged 50-59 years with active COVID-19. The gene calls are TRBV3-1 (or the pseudogene TRBV3-2) and TRBJ1-4, with D maybe TRBD1 (6 bases). This CDR3 is CASSLNPGQREKLFF. The DNA for the CDR3 is TGTGCCAGCAGCCTTAATCCCGGACAGCGAGAAAAACTGTTTTTT.